This is a list of T cell receptor beta chains from one sample in a study of radiotherapy plus CTLA-4 blockade in lung cancer. Libraries were prepared by immunoSEQ multiplex PCR; TCRdb keeps only in-frame clonotypes and omits some of them. The sample yields approximately 67,000 clones, roughly four fifths seen once. The material sequenced was peripheral blood, taken from a patient treated with radiotherapy plus ipilimumab. These receptors all stem from a human donor with non-small cell lung cancer who had a partial response to radiotherapy plus ipilimumab. CDR3s include the opening cysteine and the closing phenylalanine or tryptophan. Each record gives: V gene, clone size, J gene, D gene, CDR3 protein, CDR3 DNA. A D gene is named only where the DNA matches it firmly. Expanded clones are given a class, and other clones once, few, many or no size at all.

v_gene: TRBV6-5; abundance: NA; j_gene: TRBJ1-4; d_gene: NA; CDR3aa: CASRRQSANEKLFF; CDR3nt: TGTGCCAGCAGGCGACAGTCAGCAAATGAAAAACTGTTTTTT
v_gene: TRBV2; abundance: NA; j_gene: TRBJ2-6; d_gene: TRBD1; CDR3aa: CASRSRQGAGANVLTF; CDR3nt: TGTGCCAGCCGCTCCAGACAGGGGGCTGGGGCCAACGTCCTGACTTTC
v_gene: TRBV11-3; abundance: NA; j_gene: TRBJ2-1; d_gene: NA; CDR3aa: CASSSVGGSRNEQFF; CDR3nt: TGTGCCAGCAGCTCAGTGGGAGGTTCGCGGAATGAGCAGTTCTTC
v_gene: TRBV7-9; abundance: NA; j_gene: TRBJ2-3; d_gene: NA; CDR3aa: CASSLGYREDTQYF; CDR3nt: TGTGCCAGCAGCTTAGGATACCGAGAAGATACGCAGTATTTT
v_gene: TRBV30; abundance: NA; j_gene: TRBJ2-5; d_gene: NA; CDR3aa: CAWGRFGRGLETQYF; CDR3nt: TGTGCCTGGGGTCGCTTCGGCAGGGGATTAGAGACCCAGTACTTC
v_gene: TRBV19; abundance: NA; j_gene: TRBJ2-1; d_gene: TRBD2; CDR3aa: CASSIGASGRGEQFF; CDR3nt: TGTGCCAGTAGTATCGGGGCTAGCGGGAGAGGTGAGCAGTTCTTC
v_gene: TRBV7-9; abundance: NA; j_gene: TRBJ1-3; d_gene: TRBD1; CDR3aa: CASSLTGTVGNTIYF; CDR3nt: TGTGCCAGCAGCTTGACCGGGACAGTCGGAAACACCATATATTTT
v_gene: TRBV7-2; abundance: NA; j_gene: TRBJ1-1; d_gene: TRBD1; CDR3aa: CASSWYTRGRWNTEAFF; CDR3nt: TGTGCCAGCAGCTGGTACACCAGGGGGCGCTGGAACACTGAAGCTTTCTTT
v_gene: TRBV11-2; abundance: NA; j_gene: TRBJ2-1; d_gene: NA; CDR3aa: CASSATAAAGNEQFF; CDR3nt: TGTGCCAGCAGCGCCACGGCGGCCGCCGGGAATGAGCAGTTCTTC
v_gene: TRBV10-3; abundance: NA; j_gene: TRBJ1-3; d_gene: NA; CDR3aa: CAISESSSHSGNTIYF; CDR3nt: TGTGCCATCAGTGAGTCGTCCAGTCACTCTGGAAACACCATATATTTT
v_gene: TRBV5-1; abundance: NA; j_gene: TRBJ2-3; d_gene: TRBD2; CDR3aa: CASSLAGGLDTQYF; CDR3nt: TGCGCCAGCAGCTTAGCGGGAGGTTTGGATACGCAGTATTTT
v_gene: TRBV23-1; abundance: NA; j_gene: TRBJ1-2; d_gene: NA; CDR3aa: CASSQNNNYGYTF; CDR3nt: TGCGCCAGCAGTCAAAACAATAACTATGGCTACACCTTC
v_gene: TRBV4-1; abundance: NA; j_gene: TRBJ2-3; d_gene: TRBD1; CDR3aa: CASSPIAITGVATQYF; CDR3nt: TGCGCCAGCAGCCCGATCGCGATTACAGGGGTGGCTACGCAGTATTTT
v_gene: TRBV23-1; abundance: NA; j_gene: TRBJ1-1; d_gene: NA; CDR3aa: CASGLLPRNTEAFF; CDR3nt: TGCGCCAGCGGCCTTCTACCTAGGAACACTGAAGCTTTCTTT
v_gene: TRBV30; abundance: NA; j_gene: TRBJ1-1; d_gene: TRBD1; CDR3aa: CAWSRGQVYRLNTEAFF; CDR3nt: TGTGCCTGGAGCAGGGGACAGGTCTATCGCTTGAACACTGAAGCTTTCTTT
v_gene: TRBV25-1; abundance: NA; j_gene: TRBJ1-3; d_gene: NA; CDR3aa: CASSAGGLNTIYF; CDR3nt: TGTGCCAGCAGTGCTGGGGGCTTAAACACCATATATTTT
v_gene: TRBV5-1; abundance: few; j_gene: TRBJ2-5; d_gene: TRBD1; CDR3aa: CASSHGQGAVFQETQYF; CDR3nt: TGCGCCAGCAGCCACGGACAGGGGGCGGTATTCCAAGAGACCCAGTACTTC
v_gene: TRBV11-2; abundance: NA; j_gene: TRBJ2-7; d_gene: TRBD2; CDR3aa: CASSPEVASGAYEQYF; CDR3nt: TGTGCCAGCAGCCCCGAGGTGGCTAGCGGTGCCTACGAGCAGTACTTC
v_gene: TRBV2; abundance: once; j_gene: TRBJ2-5; d_gene: TRBD1; CDR3aa: CASSLEDRASRGTQYF; CDR3nt: TGTGCCAGCAGCCTTGAAGACAGGGCCTCAAGAGGGACCCAGTACTTC
v_gene: TRBV5-1; abundance: NA; j_gene: TRBJ2-7; d_gene: NA; CDR3aa: CASSLRGDEQYF; CDR3nt: TGCGCCAGCAGCTTAAGGGGTGACGAGCAGTACTTC
v_gene: TRBV7-2; abundance: NA; j_gene: TRBJ2-5; d_gene: TRBD2; CDR3aa: CASSLELAETQYF; CDR3nt: TGTGCCAGCAGCTTAGAACTAGCGGAGACCCAGTACTTC
v_gene: TRBV9; abundance: few; j_gene: TRBJ2-1; d_gene: NA; CDR3aa: CASSVVLRGEQFF; CDR3nt: TGTGCCAGCAGCGTAGTACTTCGAGGTGAGCAGTTCTTC
v_gene: TRBV7-6; abundance: NA; j_gene: TRBJ2-7; d_gene: NA; CDR3aa: CASSSASSEQYF; CDR3nt: TGTGCCAGCAGTTCCGCATCGAGCGAGCAGTACTTC
v_gene: TRBV4-2; abundance: NA; j_gene: TRBJ1-1; d_gene: NA; CDR3aa: CASSQGDTQNTEAFF; CDR3nt: TGTGCCAGCAGCCAAGGGGACACCCAGAACACTGAAGCTTTCTTT
v_gene: TRBV19; abundance: NA; j_gene: TRBJ2-1; d_gene: NA; CDR3aa: CASSRAEGAVSSYNEQFF; CDR3nt: TGTGCCAGTAGTAGGGCGGAGGGTGCCGTTAGCTCCTACAATGAGCAGTTCTTC
v_gene: TRBV5-6; abundance: NA; j_gene: TRBJ2-3; d_gene: TRBD2; CDR3aa: CASSFGREGDTQYF; CDR3nt: TGTGCCAGCAGCTTTGGGCGGGAGGGAGATACGCAGTATTTT
v_gene: TRBV5-6; abundance: NA; j_gene: TRBJ2-1; d_gene: NA; CDR3aa: CASSLPAGSYNEQFF; CDR3nt: TGTGCCAGCAGCTTACCAGCGGGTTCCTACAATGAGCAGTTCTTC
v_gene: TRBV5-1; abundance: few; j_gene: TRBJ2-5; d_gene: NA; CDR3aa: CASSTLSDPGQETQYF; CDR3nt: TGCGCCAGCAGCACTCTTAGCGACCCGGGTCAAGAGACCCAGTACTTC
v_gene: TRBV6-1; abundance: NA; j_gene: TRBJ1-5; d_gene: NA; CDR3aa: CASSEITGNQPQHF; CDR3nt: TGTGCCAGCAGTGAAATTACGGGAAATCAGCCCCAGCATTTT
v_gene: TRBV2; abundance: NA; j_gene: TRBJ1-5; d_gene: NA; CDR3aa: CASTLRGERQPQHF; CDR3nt: TGTGCCAGCACTCTTCGGGGGGAGAGACAGCCCCAGCATTTT
v_gene: TRBV6-1; abundance: NA; j_gene: TRBJ2-7; d_gene: TRBD1; CDR3aa: CASKTLGTGNSPRYF; CDR3nt: TGTGCCAGCAAAACGCTCGGGACAGGGAATTCCCCGAGGTACTTC
v_gene: TRBV9; abundance: NA; j_gene: TRBJ2-7; d_gene: TRBD2; CDR3aa: CASSPTGGLTSYEQYF; CDR3nt: TGTGCCAGCAGCCCTACGGGAGGGCTCACCTCCTACGAGCAGTACTTC
v_gene: TRBV27; abundance: NA; j_gene: TRBJ2-2; d_gene: NA; CDR3aa: CASSLRSGNTGELFF; CDR3nt: TGTGCCAGCAGTTTACGTAGTGGTAACACCGGGGAGCTGTTTTTT
v_gene: TRBV25-1; abundance: few; j_gene: TRBJ1-3; d_gene: NA; CDR3aa: CASSEMGGRNTIYF; CDR3nt: TGTGCCAGCAGTGAGATGGGGGGAAGAAACACCATATATTTT
v_gene: TRBV6-5; abundance: NA; j_gene: TRBJ1-5; d_gene: NA; CDR3aa: CASSYSRGGDQPQHF; CDR3nt: TGTGCCAGCAGTTACTCGAGGGGAGGGGATCAGCCCCAGCATTTT
v_gene: TRBV30; abundance: few; j_gene: TRBJ2-7; d_gene: TRBD2; CDR3aa: CAWSWGGEQYF; CDR3nt: TGTGCCTGGAGTTGGGGGGGCGAGCAGTACTTC
v_gene: TRBV9; abundance: NA; j_gene: TRBJ2-1; d_gene: TRBD2; CDR3aa: CASSPGLAGFNEQFF; CDR3nt: TGTGCCAGCAGCCCTGGACTAGCGGGATTCAATGAGCAGTTCTTC
v_gene: TRBV30; abundance: NA; j_gene: TRBJ1-5; d_gene: TRBD1; CDR3aa: CAWSGGGGNQPQHF; CDR3nt: TGTGCCTGGTCTGGAGGGGGCGGAAATCAGCCCCAGCATTTT
v_gene: TRBV5-4; abundance: once; j_gene: TRBJ2-3; d_gene: TRBD2; CDR3aa: CASSLGGRGLTDTQYF; CDR3nt: TGTGCCAGCAGCTTGGGGGGGAGGGGACTCACAGATACGCAGTATTTT
v_gene: TRBV9; abundance: NA; j_gene: TRBJ2-2; d_gene: TRBD2; CDR3aa: CASSARAGGITGELFF; CDR3nt: TGTGCCAGCAGCGCTAGAGCGGGAGGTATTACTGGGGAGCTGTTTTTT
v_gene: TRBV19; abundance: NA; j_gene: TRBJ2-3; d_gene: NA; CDR3aa: CASSPSDSTDTQYF; CDR3nt: TGTGCCAGTAGCCCTTCGGACTCAACAGATACGCAGTATTTT
v_gene: TRBV28; abundance: once; j_gene: TRBJ1-5; d_gene: TRBD1; CDR3aa: CASSSWDREAQPQHF; CDR3nt: TGTGCCAGCAGCTCATGGGACAGGGAAGCTCAGCCCCAGCATTTT
v_gene: TRBV6-1; abundance: NA; j_gene: TRBJ1-1; d_gene: TRBD1; CDR3aa: CASSDPHRVGGTGF; CDR3nt: TGTGCCAGCAGTGACCCCCATAGAGTGGGCGGGACAGGTTTC
v_gene: TRBV5-1; abundance: NA; j_gene: TRBJ1-1; d_gene: NA; CDR3aa: CASSYRVRTEAFF; CDR3nt: TGCGCCAGCAGCTACAGGGTGAGGACTGAAGCTTTCTTT
v_gene: TRBV19; abundance: once; j_gene: TRBJ1-1; d_gene: NA; CDR3aa: CASSIGLVEAFF; CDR3nt: TGTGCCAGTAGTATCGGTTTAGTCGAAGCTTTCTTT
v_gene: TRBV11-2; abundance: NA; j_gene: TRBJ2-1; d_gene: NA; CDR3aa: CASSPWTDNDNEQFF; CDR3nt: TGTGCCAGCAGCCCCTGGACAGATAACGACAATGAGCAGTTCTTC
v_gene: TRBV28; abundance: NA; j_gene: TRBJ2-3; d_gene: NA; CDR3aa: CASSSPDSSSTDTQYF; CDR3nt: TGTGCCAGCAGTTCCCCGGACAGTTCTAGCACAGATACGCAGTATTTT
v_gene: TRBV10-3; abundance: NA; j_gene: TRBJ2-1; d_gene: NA; CDR3aa: CAISESEETEQFF; CDR3nt: TGTGCCATCAGTGAGTCGGAGGAGACCGAGCAGTTCTTC
v_gene: TRBV11-2; abundance: NA; j_gene: TRBJ2-1; d_gene: TRBD2; CDR3aa: CASSSRLAGELSYNEQFF; CDR3nt: TGTGCCAGCAGCTCCAGACTAGCGGGCGAGCTCTCCTACAATGAGCAGTTCTTC
v_gene: TRBV5-4; abundance: NA; j_gene: TRBJ1-4; d_gene: NA; CDR3aa: CASSLRTDNEKLFF; CDR3nt: TGTGCCAGCAGCTTGAGGACAGATAATGAAAAGCTGTTTTTT
v_gene: TRBV7-2; abundance: NA; j_gene: TRBJ2-1; d_gene: TRBD1; CDR3aa: CASSRFGQGSYNEQFF; CDR3nt: TGTGCCAGCAGCCGTTTCGGACAGGGCTCCTACAATGAGCAGTTCTTC
v_gene: TRBV5-1; abundance: NA; j_gene: TRBJ2-3; d_gene: TRBD1; CDR3aa: CASSNDRGRSDTQYF; CDR3nt: TGCGCCAGCAGCAACGACAGGGGTAGGTCAGATACGCAGTATTTT
v_gene: TRBV18; abundance: once; j_gene: TRBJ1-1; d_gene: NA; CDR3aa: CASSSLDRNTEAFF; CDR3nt: TGTGCCAGCTCAAGTCTGGACAGAAACACTGAAGCTTTCTTT
v_gene: TRBV11-3; abundance: NA; j_gene: TRBJ1-2; d_gene: TRBD1; CDR3aa: CASSLRRTGTSGYTF; CDR3nt: TGTGCCAGCAGCTTAAGACGGACAGGGACGTCTGGCTACACCTTC